This T cell receptor beta chain was observed in a study of blood T cell repertoires in COVID-19. The CDR3 runs to 11 residues. Trimming cost V 7 bases and J 5 bases, with 9 bases left between them. Germline CDR1 SNHLY, CDR2 FYNNEI. Assay: immunoSEQ multiplex PCR; the TCRdb copy retains only in-frame clones and omits some. This table has about 73,000 clones, over 80% appearing once. The TCR originated in a man older than 75 with active or convalescent COVID-19. V and J are TRBV2 and TRBJ2-7; D not resolved. The sequenced sample was peripheral blood. The CDR3 nucleotides read TGTGCCAGCATTCTAATCAACGAGCAGTACTTC. Residues: CASILINEQYF.